The present entry profiles one T cell receptor (beta chain) with its context. The clone's antigen remains unknown. Per-base qualities were not stored, and no clone one base away is much larger. These data are taken from a study of blood T cells in healthy people across ages (dated by TCRdb to about 2015). For the wider study: In model experiments, template switching captured about one uniquely barcoded TCR beta cDNA molecule for every two T cells. Using the same blood draw, the study looked at two additional independent replicas of 1 million unique cDNA reads for two donors, one aged 18 to 30 and the other aged 80 or older. Using deep sequencing normalized with unique cDNA molecular identifiers, the study measured how TCR beta repertoire diversity changes with age. The donors were split into four age groups: young (average about 16 years), middle-aged (39), aged (62) and long-lived (about 82). Overall study outcomes, separate from this receptor: Observed TCR beta diversity per million T cells fell roughly linearly with age, and a significant reduction was already apparent by age approximately 41. A strong correlation was found between observed TCR beta diversity and the percentage of naive T cells measured by flow cytometry. Because profiling used bulk unsorted PBMCs, naive and antigen-experienced compartments could not be compared conclusively. Donor CMV infection status was unknown, potentially confounding age-related changes in expanded clonotypes. Compared with the aged group, the long-lived group had more naive CD4+ T cells, fewer expanded clones and increased TCR diversity, suggesting age selection. Estimates of total diversity based on one million sequenced T cells were considered lower bounds and underestimates.

Receptor libraries were prepared by 5' RACE. Sequencing relied on an Illumina HiSeq 2500. A second roughly 7 to 12 cycle PCR used a sample-barcoded 5' primer and a J-beta primer mix. Each TCR beta cDNA molecule received a unique molecular identifier from a template-switch 5' adaptor carrying 12 random nucleotides. At least 2.5 million CDR3-containing paired-end reads were obtained from each sample. The Mint cDNA synthesis kit, primed by a TRBC-specific oligonucleotide, was used to synthesize first-strand cDNA from all RNA. All cDNA was treated with uracil-DNA glycosylase and then went through a first 18-cycle PCR with the universal primers M1SS and BC2_uni_R. Concerning the study's data processing: Normalization of each sample was performed by random selection of 1 million high-quality reads, each carrying a distinct molecular identifier. Reads sharing molecular identifiers were discarded rather than binned into consensus sequences. MiTCR, with a Q25 quality threshold and the strictest error-elimination algorithm, was used for CDR3 identification, clonotype clustering and error correction. A nonparametric unseen species model with Euler transformation was used to estimate a lower bound on total TCR beta diversity. Starting from the raw public reads, TCRdb applied fastp trimming at Q25, assembled clones with MiXCR and retained in-frame beta chains. Every entry covers one CDR3 protein and lists the most common genes and DNA from its rows. TCRdb's processing, not the authors' own work, is the source of the V and J calls. Across this sample there are about 800,000 distinct CDR3 sequences, with about 25% seen only once. The top ten clones comprise roughly 3.8% of the sample.

The 35 to 40 donors, aged 6 to 90 years, were systemically healthy Caucasian individuals from Russia. Approximately 9.3 milliliters of peripheral blood were collected from each donor into EDTA-treated Vacutainer tubes. Ficoll-Paque density-gradient centrifugation was used to isolate PBMCs, with at least 6.5 million per sample. Trizol reagent was used to extract total RNA from the PBMCs, yielding at least 6 micrograms per sample. For every donor, an aliquot of PBMCs went through flow cytometry to measure the percentages of naive CD45RAhigh/CD27high T cells. Based on the germline V gene, the CDR1 and CDR2 sequences are MNHEY and SVGAGI. Reading from cysteine to phenylalanine, the CDR3 counts 16 amino acids. Solely the CDR3 DNA is kept, with 48 bases framed from the first base. The germline V and J ends show losses of 0 bases and 5 bases respectively, and no gene match explains 8 bases of the junction.

Separately, the same data were catalogued under a study of T cells of mothers and their children. The second study reports: Nine systemically healthy Caucasian individuals served as donors, namely three mothers together with their six children. cDNA synthesis consumed the entire amount of extracted RNA, loaded at approximately 1.4 ug RNA in each 15 ul reaction. Sample barcodes and 2-4 random nucleotides were added via the M1S primer in the second PCR. More than 8 million TCR beta CDR3 reads were obtained from each mother, and approximately 3 million reads were obtained from each child. Thymic selection shapes the output of TCR recombination in a similar way in related and unrelated pairs, and inherited differences have a minor effect. Normalized repertoire overlap was always found to be slightly, but never significantly, higher in related mother-child pairs than in unrelated mother-child pairs. Persistent microchimeric T cell clones were not detected, at a sensitivity of 95 to 100 clones per million clonotypes. The study used deep NGS to compare TCR beta repertoires of mothers and children, seeking features distinguishing related mother-child pairs from unrelated individuals. On average, the children were about 10 +/- 4 years old, while the mothers were 40 +/- 4 years old. After adapter ligation with NEBNext reagents, the libraries were sequenced on Illumina HiSeq 2000 with 100+100 nt paired-end reads. To avoid cross-contamination, the mother libraries and the child libraries were prepared a month apart and sequenced in separate runs. For each donor, somewhere between roughly 500,000 and 2,300,000 distinct TCR beta clonotypes were identified. Naive TCR beta clonotypes were estimated from low-frequency clonotypes matched to each donor's FACS-determined naive share, without sorting.

The receptor chain draws on TRBV6-5 and TRBJ2-5; 8 bases in the middle match TRBD2. This clonotype originated in a boy younger than 18 in good health. The source material was blood. The CDR3 region has the sequence CASSYSPGGREETQYF. At the DNA level, the sequence is TGTGCCAGCAGTTACTCGCCGGGGGGGCGGGAGGAGACCCAGTACTTC.